A selection of T cell receptor beta chains follows, all from one sample in a study of T cells after posttransplantation cyclophosphamide. Data came from immunoSEQ multiplex PCR; TCRdb stores just in-frame clones and leaves some out. The sample contains thousands of clones, nearly 99% of which appear only once. The sequenced sample was naive CD8+ T cells sorted from PBMCs. These receptors all come from a man in his forties or fifties in good health, CMV-negative, and a related stem cell transplant donor. Both conserved end residues are part of each CDR3. Each record gives: V gene, J gene, D gene, clone size, CDR3 DNA, CDR3 protein. A D gene is named only where the DNA matches it firmly. Clone size is stated in some rows and not others, as once, few, many or a class when expanded.

TRBV7-2	TRBJ2-2	TRBD2	.	TGTGCCAGCAGCTTAATTTCGAGCGGGGTGAACACCGGGGAGCTGTTTTTT	CASSLISSGVNTGELFF
TRBV19	TRBJ1-1	.	.	TGTGCCAGTAGGGGGGGGAGTGAAGCTTTCTTT	CASRGGSEAFF
TRBV10-3	TRBJ2-7	TRBD2	.	TGTGCCATCAGTGACTCTAGCGGGAGATCGGGGGAGCAGTACTTC	CAISDSSGRSGEQYF
TRBV29-1	TRBJ2-7	TRBD2	few	TGCAGCGTTGTGGGGACTAGCTTACTTCAGCAGTACTTC	CSVVGTSLLQQYF
TRBV6-1	TRBJ2-7	.	.	TGTGCCAGCAGCCCCGGGTTCCGGGGCTACGAGCAGTACTTC	CASSPGFRGYEQYF
TRBV7-9	TRBJ1-1	.	.	TGTGCCAGCAGCCCCCTAGGGAACACTGAAGCTTTCTTT	CASSPLGNTEAFF
TRBV7-9	TRBJ2-1	TRBD1	.	TGTGCCAGCAGTCCGCCCGGACAGGGGAACTACAATGAGCAGTTCTTC	CASSPPGQGNYNEQFF
TRBV5-6	TRBJ1-3	TRBD1	.	TGTGCCAGCAGCTTGGTACAGGGGGCGAACACCATATATTTT	CASSLVQGANTIYF
TRBV5-4	TRBJ1-2	.	.	TGTGCCAGCAGCTTCGGGGGGGGTGGCTACACCTTC	CASSFGGGGYTF
TRBV27	TRBJ2-7	TRBD2	.	TGTGCCAGTAGCGGGACTAGGCTATACGAGCAGTACTTC	CASSGTRLYEQYF
TRBV6-5	TRBJ1-5	TRBD1	.	TGTGCCAGCAGAAAACAGGGGGATCAGCCCCAGCATTTT	CASRKQGDQPQHF
TRBV9	TRBJ2-1	.	.	TGTGCCAGCAGCGTAGGGGGGGGCAGCTCCTACAATGAGCAGTTCTTC	CASSVGGGSSYNEQFF
TRBV9	TRBJ2-1	.	.	TGTGCCAGCAGCGTTGTCTGGAGCTCCTACAATGAGCAGTTCTTC	CASSVVWSSYNEQFF
TRBV2	TRBJ1-1	.	.	TGTGCCAGCGGCGGAGGGTCGGGCACTGAAGCTTTCTTT	CASGGGSGTEAFF
TRBV15	TRBJ2-2	TRBD1	.	TGTGCCACCAGCAACCCCCAGGGGGCCTACACCGGGGAGCTGTTTTTT	CATSNPQGAYTGELFF
TRBV2	TRBJ2-1	.	.	TGTGCCTGCAGAGACTCCCCCCTTGGTGAGCAGTTCTTC	CACRDSPLGEQFF
TRBV27	TRBJ2-1	TRBD1	.	TGTGCCAGCAGTTCCGGACAGGGTATTGTGAATGAGCAGTTCTTC	CASSSGQGIVNEQFF
TRBV4-3	TRBJ2-7	TRBD2	.	TGCGCCAGCAGCCAAGATCAACTAGCGGGGGACGAGCAGTACTTC	CASSQDQLAGDEQYF
TRBV11-3	TRBJ2-1	TRBD2	.	TGTGCCAGCAGCTTAGATCCCCGGGGGGGAGTCAATGAGCAGTTCTTC	CASSLDPRGGVNEQFF
TRBV19	TRBJ2-7	.	.	TGTGCCAGTAGTATTGGGGCAGGGCGCTACGAGCAGTACTTC	CASSIGAGRYEQYF
TRBV10-1	TRBJ2-5	.	.	TGCGCCAGCGGGAACCGAGGGCACCTAAAACAGACCCAGTACTTC	CASGNRGHLKQTQYF
TRBV19	TRBJ2-1	.	.	TGTGCCAGTAGTTCCACTCTTAACGTAAGGGGCCGTGGGGTCTACAATGAGCAGTTCTTC	CASSSTLNVRGRGVYNEQFF
TRBV7-8	TRBJ1-1	.	once	TGTGCCAGCAAATGGGGAGGGCGGACGAACACTGAAGCTTTCTTT	CASKWGGRTNTEAFF
TRBV4-3	TRBJ2-1	.	.	TGCGCCAGCAGCCACGGGCGGAGGAATGAGCAGTTCTTC	CASSHGRRNEQFF
TRBV2	TRBJ1-3	.	few	TGTGCCAGCAGCCGGGTGGGACTGCCGACTGATACTCTTGGAAACACCATATATTTT	CASSRVGLPTDTLGNTIYF
TRBV29-1	TRBJ2-1	TRBD1	.	TGCAGCGTTGAGGAGAGGGACAGGGGGGGCGATGAGCAGTTCTTC	CSVEERDRGGDEQFF
TRBV7-8	TRBJ2-7	TRBD2	.	TGTGCCAGCAGCTTAGGGGGGAGGGGACCCTACGAGCAGTACTTC	CASSLGGRGPYEQYF
TRBV5-8	TRBJ2-5	TRBD1	.	TGTGCCAGCAGCTTGGGAAGACAGGGGGCAAGAGAGACCCAGTACTTC	CASSLGRQGARETQYF
TRBV2	TRBJ2-7	TRBD2	.	TGTGCCAGCAGTGTCCGGACTAGCGGAACCTACGAGCAGTACTTC	CASSVRTSGTYEQYF
TRBV7-9	TRBJ2-5	.	.	TGTGCCAGCAGCTTATCCTCGAGAAGCTTTCAAGAGACCCAGTACTTC	CASSLSSRSFQETQYF
TRBV5-1	TRBJ2-1	TRBD2	.	TGCGCCAGCAGCTTGGCCGGGACTACGCCTTACAATGAGCAGTTCTTC	CASSLAGTTPYNEQFF
TRBV27	TRBJ1-1	TRBD1	.	TGTGCCAGCAGTCTAGACAGGGCTTGGGCGTTGGGCACTGAAGCTTTCTTT	CASSLDRAWALGTEAFF
TRBV7-9	TRBJ2-1	TRBD2	.	TGTGCCAGCAGCTCCGGACTAGCGGGGAACTCCTACAATGAGCAGTTCTTC	CASSSGLAGNSYNEQFF
TRBV5-6	TRBJ2-3	.	.	TGTGCCAGCAGCTTGGCAGGGAATCCAGATACGCAGTATTTT	CASSLAGNPDTQYF
TRBV7-3	TRBJ2-1	TRBD2	.	TGTGCCAGCAGTAAACTAGCGGGGTACCTAAATGAGCAGTTCTTC	CASSKLAGYLNEQFF
TRBV9	TRBJ1-1	.	.	TGTGCCAGCAGCGCCTCCCTCAGCGCCGGGGGTGGGGCTTTCTTT	CASSASLSAGGGAFF
TRBV5-1	TRBJ2-7	.	.	TGCGCCAGCAGGGTGACCCTAGCCTTCTACGAGCAGTACTTC	CASRVTLAFYEQYF
TRBV7-8	TRBJ1-5	TRBD1	.	TGTGCCAGCAGCTTAGGACTCGGGACAGTGTTCAATCAGCCCCAGCATTTT	CASSLGLGTVFNQPQHF
TRBV12-5	TRBJ2-7	.	.	TGTGCTAGTGGTTTGGTACTCCCGGAGAGAACCTACGAGCAGTACTTC	CASGLVLPERTYEQYF